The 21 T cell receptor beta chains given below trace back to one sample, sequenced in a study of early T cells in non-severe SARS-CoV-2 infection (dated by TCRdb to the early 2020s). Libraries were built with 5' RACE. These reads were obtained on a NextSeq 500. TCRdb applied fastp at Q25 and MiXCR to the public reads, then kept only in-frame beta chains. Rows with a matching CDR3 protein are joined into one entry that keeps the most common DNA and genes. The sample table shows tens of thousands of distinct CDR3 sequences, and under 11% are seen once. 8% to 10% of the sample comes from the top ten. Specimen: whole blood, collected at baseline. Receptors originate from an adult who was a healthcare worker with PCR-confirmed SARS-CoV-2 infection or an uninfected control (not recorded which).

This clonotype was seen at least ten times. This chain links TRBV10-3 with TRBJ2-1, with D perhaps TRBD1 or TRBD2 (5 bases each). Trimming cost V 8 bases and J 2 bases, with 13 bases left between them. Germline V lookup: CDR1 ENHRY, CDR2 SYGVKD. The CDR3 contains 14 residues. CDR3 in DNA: TGTGCCATCGGGACGGATCAACCCTACAATGAGCAGTTCTTC. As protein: CAIGTDQPYNEQFF.

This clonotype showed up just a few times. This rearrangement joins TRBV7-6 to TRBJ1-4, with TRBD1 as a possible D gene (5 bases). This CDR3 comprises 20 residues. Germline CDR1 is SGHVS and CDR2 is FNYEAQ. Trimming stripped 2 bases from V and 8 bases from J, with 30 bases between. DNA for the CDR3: TGTGCCAGCAGCTTATACGGGCGGGGACCCGGGAGTTTTATGACCGAAAAACTGTTTTTT. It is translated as CASSLYGRGPGSFMTEKLFF.

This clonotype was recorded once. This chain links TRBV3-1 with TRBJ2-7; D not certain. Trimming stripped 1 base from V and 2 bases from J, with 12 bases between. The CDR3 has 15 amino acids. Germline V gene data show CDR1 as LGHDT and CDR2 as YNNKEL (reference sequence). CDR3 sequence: CASSQGSSPAYEQYF. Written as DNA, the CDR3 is TGTGCCAGCAGCCAAGGAAGCTCTCCGGCCTACGAGCAGTACTTC.

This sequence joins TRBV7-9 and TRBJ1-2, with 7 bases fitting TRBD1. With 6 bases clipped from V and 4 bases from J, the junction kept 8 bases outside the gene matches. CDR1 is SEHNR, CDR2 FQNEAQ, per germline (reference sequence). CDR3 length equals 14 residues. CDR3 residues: CASSSDRAGYGYTF. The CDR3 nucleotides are TGTGCCAGCAGTTCTGACAGGGCGGGCTATGGCTACACCTTC.

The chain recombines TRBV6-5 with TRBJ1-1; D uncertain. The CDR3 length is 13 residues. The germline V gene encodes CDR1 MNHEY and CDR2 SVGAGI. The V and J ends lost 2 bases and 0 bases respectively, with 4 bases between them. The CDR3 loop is CASSYRMNTEAFF. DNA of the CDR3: TGTGCCAGCAGTTACCGGATGAACACTGAAGCTTTCTTT.

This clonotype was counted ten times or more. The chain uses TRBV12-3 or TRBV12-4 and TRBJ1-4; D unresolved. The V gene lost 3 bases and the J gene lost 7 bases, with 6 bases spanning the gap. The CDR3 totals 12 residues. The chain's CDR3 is CASSFFGEKLFF. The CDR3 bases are TGTGCCAGCAGTTTTTTCGGTGAAAAACTGTTTTTT.

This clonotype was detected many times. The CDR3, as DNA: TGTGCCAGCAGCACGACTAGCGGGAGGAAAATTTACAATGAGCAGTTCTTC. Amino acids: CASSTTSGRKIYNEQFF. This sequence joins TRBV7-9 and TRBJ2-1; TRBD2 agrees at 13 bases. CDR1 SEHNR and CDR2 FQNEAQ come from the germline V gene (reference sequence). The CDR3 loop spans 17 amino acids. V was clipped by 5 bases and J by 4 bases; unmatched bases: 8.

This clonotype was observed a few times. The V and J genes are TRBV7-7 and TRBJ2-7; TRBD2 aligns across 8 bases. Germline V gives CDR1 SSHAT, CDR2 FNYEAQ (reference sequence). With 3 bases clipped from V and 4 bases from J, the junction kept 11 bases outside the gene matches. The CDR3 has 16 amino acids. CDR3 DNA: TGTGCCAGCAGCTTCAGCCCAGCGGGAGATCAGTACGAGCAGTACTTC. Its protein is CASSFSPAGDQYEQYF.

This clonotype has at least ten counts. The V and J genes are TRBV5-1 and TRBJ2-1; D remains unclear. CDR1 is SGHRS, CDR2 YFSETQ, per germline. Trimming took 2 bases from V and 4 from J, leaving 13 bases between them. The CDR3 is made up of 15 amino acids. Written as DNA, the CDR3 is TGCGCCAGCAGCTTACCGAAGCGCCCTTACAATGAGCAGTTCTTC. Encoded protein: CASSLPKRPYNEQFF.

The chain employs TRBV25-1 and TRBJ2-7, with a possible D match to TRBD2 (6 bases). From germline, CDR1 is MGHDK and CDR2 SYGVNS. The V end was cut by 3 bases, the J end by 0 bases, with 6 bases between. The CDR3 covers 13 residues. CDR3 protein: CASSDGGSYEQYF. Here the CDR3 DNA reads TGTGCCAGCAGTGACGGGGGCTCCTACGAGCAGTACTTC.

The CDR3 coding sequence is TGTGCCAGCAGCTTATATGGAGGGCGGGAGGGAAACATTCAGTACTTC. Its translation is CASSLYGGREGNIQYF. The chain employs TRBV7-2 and TRBJ2-4, with TRBD2 matching 9 bases. V dropped 2 bases and J dropped 6; count of bases not matched to a gene: 8. Germline assignment: CDR1 SGHTA and CDR2 FQGNSA. The CDR3 runs to 16 residues. Drawing the rest from reference TRBV7-2 and TRBJ2-4, the complete variable domain is GAGVSQSPSNKVTEKGKDVELRCDPISGHTALYWYRQSLGQGLEFLIYFQGNSAPDKSGLPSDRFSAERTGGSVSTLTIQRTQQEDSAVYLCASSLYGGREGNIQYFGAGTRLSVL.

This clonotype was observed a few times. This CDR3 is CSARMAGDNSPLHF. The CDR3 DNA sequence: TGCAGTGCTAGAATGGCAGGAGATAATTCACCCCTCCACTTT. The chain carries TRBV20-1 and TRBJ1-6; D is unresolved. The V end was cut by 2 bases, the J end by 5 bases, with 10 bases between. CDR1 and CDR2 from the germline V gene are DFQATT and SNEGSKA (reference sequence). This CDR3 comprises 14 residues.

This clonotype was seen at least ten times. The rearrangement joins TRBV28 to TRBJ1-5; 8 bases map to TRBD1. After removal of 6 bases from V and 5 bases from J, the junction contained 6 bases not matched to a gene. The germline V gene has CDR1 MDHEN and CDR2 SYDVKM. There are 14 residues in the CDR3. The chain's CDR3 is CASRTRGLDQPQHF. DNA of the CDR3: TGTGCCAGCAGGACCAGGGGGCTGGATCAGCCCCAGCATTTT.

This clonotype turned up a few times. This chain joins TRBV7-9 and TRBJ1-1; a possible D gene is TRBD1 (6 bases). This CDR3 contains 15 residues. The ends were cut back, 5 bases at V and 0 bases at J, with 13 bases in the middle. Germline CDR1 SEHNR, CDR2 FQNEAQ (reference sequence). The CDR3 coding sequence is TGTGCCAGCAGCCCGGGGGCCCGAATGAACACTGAAGCTTTCTTT. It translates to CASSPGARMNTEAFF.

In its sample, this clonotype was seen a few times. CDR3 residues: CASSGSGRALGQYF. The DNA of the CDR3 is TGTGCCAGCAGTGGTAGCGGGAGGGCCCTCGGGCAGTACTTC. The genes are TRBV28 and TRBJ2-7, with TRBD2 matching 11 bases. Germline V CDR1 and CDR2: MDHEN, SYDVKM. Unmatched junction bases numbered 9, after V lost 5 bases and J lost 9 bases. The CDR3 covers 14 residues.

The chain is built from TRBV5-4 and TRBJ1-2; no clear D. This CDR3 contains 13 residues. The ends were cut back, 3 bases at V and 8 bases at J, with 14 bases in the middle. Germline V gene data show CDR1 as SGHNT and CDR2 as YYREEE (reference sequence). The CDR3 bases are TGTGCCAGCAGCTCGATCTACATGTCCGGCTACACCTTC. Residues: CASSSIYMSGYTF.

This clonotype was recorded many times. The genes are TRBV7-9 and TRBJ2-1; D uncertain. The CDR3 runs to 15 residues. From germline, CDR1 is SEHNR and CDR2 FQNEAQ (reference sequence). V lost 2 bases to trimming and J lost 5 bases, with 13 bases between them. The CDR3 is CASSLFTDANNEQFF. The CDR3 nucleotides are TGTGCCAGCAGCTTATTCACTGACGCGAACAATGAGCAGTTCTTC.

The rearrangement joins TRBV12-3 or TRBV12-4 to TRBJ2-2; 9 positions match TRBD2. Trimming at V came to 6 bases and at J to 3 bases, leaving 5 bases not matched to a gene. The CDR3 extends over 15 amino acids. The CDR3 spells CASRPGLADTGELFF. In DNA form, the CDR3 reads TGTGCCAGCAGACCGGGACTAGCTGACACCGGGGAGCTGTTTTTT.

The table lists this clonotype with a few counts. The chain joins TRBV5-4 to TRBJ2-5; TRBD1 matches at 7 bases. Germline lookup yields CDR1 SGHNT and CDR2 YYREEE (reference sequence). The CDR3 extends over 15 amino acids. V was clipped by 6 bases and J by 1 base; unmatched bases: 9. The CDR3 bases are TGTGCCAGCAAAGCCGGGACAGAGATCCAAGAGACCCAGTACTTC. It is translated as CASKAGTEIQETQYF.

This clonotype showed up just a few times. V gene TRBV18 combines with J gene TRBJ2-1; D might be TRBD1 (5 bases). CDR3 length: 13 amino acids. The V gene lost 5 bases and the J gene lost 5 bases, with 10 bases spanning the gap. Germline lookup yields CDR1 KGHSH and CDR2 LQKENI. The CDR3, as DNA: TGTGCCAGCTCAGGACAAATTAACAATGAGCAGTTCTTC. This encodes CASSGQINNEQFF. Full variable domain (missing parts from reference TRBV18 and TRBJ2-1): NAGVMQNPRHLVRRRGQEARLRCSPMKGHSHVYWYRQLPEEGLKFMVYLQKENIIDESGMPKERFSAEFPKEGPSILRIQQVVRGDSAAYFCASSGQINNEQFFGPGTRLTVL.

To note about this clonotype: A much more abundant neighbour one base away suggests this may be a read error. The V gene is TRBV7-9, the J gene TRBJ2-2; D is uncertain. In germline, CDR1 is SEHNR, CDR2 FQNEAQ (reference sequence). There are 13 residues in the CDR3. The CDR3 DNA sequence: TGTGTCAGCAGCTACCAGTACACCGGGGAGCTGTTTTTT. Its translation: CVSSYQYTGELFF.